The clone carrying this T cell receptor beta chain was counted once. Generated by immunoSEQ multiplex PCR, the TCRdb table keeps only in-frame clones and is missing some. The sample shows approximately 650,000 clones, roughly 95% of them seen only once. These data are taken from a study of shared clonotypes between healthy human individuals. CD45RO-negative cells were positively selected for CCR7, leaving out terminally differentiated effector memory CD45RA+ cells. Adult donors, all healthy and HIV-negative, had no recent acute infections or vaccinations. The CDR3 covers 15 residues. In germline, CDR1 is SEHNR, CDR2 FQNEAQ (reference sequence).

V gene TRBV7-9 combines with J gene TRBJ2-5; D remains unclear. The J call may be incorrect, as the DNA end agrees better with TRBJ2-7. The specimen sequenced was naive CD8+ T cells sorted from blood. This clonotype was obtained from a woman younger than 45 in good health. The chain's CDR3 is CASSPQTRSSYEQYF. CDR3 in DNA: TGTGCCAGCAGCCCCCAGACAAGGAGCTCCTACGAGCAGTACTTC.